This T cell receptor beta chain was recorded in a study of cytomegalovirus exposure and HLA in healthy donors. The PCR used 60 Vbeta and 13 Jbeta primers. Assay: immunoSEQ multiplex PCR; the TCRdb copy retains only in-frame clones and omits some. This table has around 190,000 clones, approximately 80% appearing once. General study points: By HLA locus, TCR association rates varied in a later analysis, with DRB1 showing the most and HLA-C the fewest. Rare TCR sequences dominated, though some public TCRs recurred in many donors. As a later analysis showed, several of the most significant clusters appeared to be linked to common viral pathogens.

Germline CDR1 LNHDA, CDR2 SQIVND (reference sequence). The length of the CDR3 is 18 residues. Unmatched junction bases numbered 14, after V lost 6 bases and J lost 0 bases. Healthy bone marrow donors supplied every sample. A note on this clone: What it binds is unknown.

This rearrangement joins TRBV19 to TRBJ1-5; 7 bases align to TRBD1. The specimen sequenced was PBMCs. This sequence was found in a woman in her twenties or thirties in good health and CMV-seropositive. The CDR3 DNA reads TGTGCCAGTAGAGCCGGGACAGCCCGGGGTTATAGCAATCAGCCCCAGCATTTT. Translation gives CASRAGTARGYSNQPQHF.